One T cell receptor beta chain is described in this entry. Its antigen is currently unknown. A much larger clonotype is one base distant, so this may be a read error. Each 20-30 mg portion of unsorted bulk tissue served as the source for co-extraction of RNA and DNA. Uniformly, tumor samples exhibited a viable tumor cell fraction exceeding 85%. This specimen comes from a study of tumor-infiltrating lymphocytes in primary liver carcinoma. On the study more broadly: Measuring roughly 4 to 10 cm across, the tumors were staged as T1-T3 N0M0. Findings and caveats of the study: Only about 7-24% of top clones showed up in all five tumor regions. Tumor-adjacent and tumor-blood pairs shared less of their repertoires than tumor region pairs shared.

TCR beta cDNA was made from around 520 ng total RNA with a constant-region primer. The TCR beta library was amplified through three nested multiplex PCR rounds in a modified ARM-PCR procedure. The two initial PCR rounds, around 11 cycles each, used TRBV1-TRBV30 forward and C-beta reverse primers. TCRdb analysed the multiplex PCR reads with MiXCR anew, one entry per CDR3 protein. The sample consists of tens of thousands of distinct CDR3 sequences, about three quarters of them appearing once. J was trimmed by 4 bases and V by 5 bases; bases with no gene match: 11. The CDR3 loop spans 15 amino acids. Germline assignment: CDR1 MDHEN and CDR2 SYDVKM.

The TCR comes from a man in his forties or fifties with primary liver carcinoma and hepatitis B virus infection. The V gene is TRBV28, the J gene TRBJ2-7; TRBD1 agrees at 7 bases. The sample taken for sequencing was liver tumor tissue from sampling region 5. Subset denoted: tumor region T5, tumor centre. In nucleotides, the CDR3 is TGTGCCAGCAGTAAGACAGGGTCGAATCGGTACGAGCAGTACTTC. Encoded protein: CASSKTGSNRYEQYF.